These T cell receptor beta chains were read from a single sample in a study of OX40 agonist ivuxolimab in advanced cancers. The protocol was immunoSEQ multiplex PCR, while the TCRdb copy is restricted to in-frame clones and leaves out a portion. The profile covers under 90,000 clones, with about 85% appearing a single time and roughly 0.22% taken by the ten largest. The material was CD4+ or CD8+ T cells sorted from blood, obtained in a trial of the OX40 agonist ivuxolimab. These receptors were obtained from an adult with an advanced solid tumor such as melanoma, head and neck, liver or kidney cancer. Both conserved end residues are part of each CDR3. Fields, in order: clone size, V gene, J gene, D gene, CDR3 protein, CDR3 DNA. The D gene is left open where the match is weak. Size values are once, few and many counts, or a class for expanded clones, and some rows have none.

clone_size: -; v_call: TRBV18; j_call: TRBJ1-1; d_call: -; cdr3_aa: CASYWTGNTEAFF; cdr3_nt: TGTGCCAGCTATTGGACGGGTAACACTGAAGCTTTCTTT
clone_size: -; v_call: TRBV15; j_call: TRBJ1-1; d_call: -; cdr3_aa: CATSRPGQLNTEAFF; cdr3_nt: TGTGCCACCAGCAGACCGGGACAACTGAACACTGAAGCTTTCTTT
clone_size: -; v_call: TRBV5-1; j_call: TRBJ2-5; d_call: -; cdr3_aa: CASSLDRVNKQTQYF; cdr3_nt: TGCGCCAGCAGCTTGGACAGGGTCAATAAGCAGACCCAGTACTTC
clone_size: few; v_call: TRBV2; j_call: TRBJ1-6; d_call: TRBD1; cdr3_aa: CASSPEQGFLGSPLHF; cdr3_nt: TGTGCCAGCAGTCCTGAACAGGGGTTTCTCGGGTCACCCCTCCACTTT
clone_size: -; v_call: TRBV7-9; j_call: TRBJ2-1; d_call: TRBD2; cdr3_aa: CASSHKFGLAGDNEQFF; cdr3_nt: TGTGCCAGCAGCCATAAATTCGGACTAGCGGGGGACAATGAGCAGTTCTTC
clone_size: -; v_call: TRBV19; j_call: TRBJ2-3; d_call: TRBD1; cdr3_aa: CASSSDRGTGDTQYF; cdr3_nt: TGTGCCAGTAGTTCGGACAGGGGCACAGGAGATACGCAGTATTTT
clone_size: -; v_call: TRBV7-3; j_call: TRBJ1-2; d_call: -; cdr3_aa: CASSLGAGSYGYTF; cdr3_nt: TGTGCCAGCAGCTTAGGAGCAGGGAGCTATGGCTACACCTTC
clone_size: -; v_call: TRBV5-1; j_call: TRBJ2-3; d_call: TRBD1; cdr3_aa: CASSSDRAPDTQYF; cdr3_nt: TGCGCCAGCAGCTCCGACAGGGCCCCAGATACGCAGTATTTT
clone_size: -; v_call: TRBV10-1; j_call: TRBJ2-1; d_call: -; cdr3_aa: CASSESRQASSYNEQFF; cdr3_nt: TGCGCCAGCAGTGAAAGCCGGCAGGCGAGCTCCTACAATGAGCAGTTCTTC
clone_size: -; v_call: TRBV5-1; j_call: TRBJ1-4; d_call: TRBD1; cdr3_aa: CASSWGTGREKLFF; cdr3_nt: TGCGCCAGCAGCTGGGGGACAGGTCGGGAAAAACTGTTTTTT
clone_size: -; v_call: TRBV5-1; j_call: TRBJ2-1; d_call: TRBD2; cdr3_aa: CASSSSGGAGNEQFF; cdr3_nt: TGCGCCAGCAGCTCTAGCGGGGGGGCCGGAAATGAGCAGTTCTTC
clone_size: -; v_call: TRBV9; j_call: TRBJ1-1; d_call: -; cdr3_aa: CASSPPNTEAFF; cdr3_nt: TGTGCCAGCAGCCCCCCGAACACTGAAGCTTTCTTT
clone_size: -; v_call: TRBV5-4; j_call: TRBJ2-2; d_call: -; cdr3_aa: CASSFSLTGELFF; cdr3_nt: TGTGCCAGCAGCTTTAGTCTCACCGGGGAGCTGTTTTTT
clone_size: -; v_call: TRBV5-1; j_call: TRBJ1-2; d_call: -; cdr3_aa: CASSSHGSGANYGYTF; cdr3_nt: TGCGCCAGCAGCTCCCACGGTAGTGGGGCTAACTATGGCTACACCTTC
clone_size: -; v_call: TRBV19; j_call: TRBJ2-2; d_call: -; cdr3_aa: CASSLFWGAPTGELFF; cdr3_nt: TGTGCCAGTAGTCTGTTTTGGGGGGCGCCCACCGGGGAGCTGTTTTTT
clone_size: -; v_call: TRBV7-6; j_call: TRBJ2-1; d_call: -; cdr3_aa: CASSLGTSSSYNEQFF; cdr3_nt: TGTGCCAGCAGCTTAGGGACTTCGTCCTCCTACAATGAGCAGTTCTTC
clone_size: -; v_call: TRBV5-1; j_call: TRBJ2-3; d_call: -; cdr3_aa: CASSFGELDTQYF; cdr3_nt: TGCGCCAGCAGCTTCGGCGAATTAGATACGCAGTATTTT
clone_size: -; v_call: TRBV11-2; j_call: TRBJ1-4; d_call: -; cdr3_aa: CASRKDRGFYATNEKLFF; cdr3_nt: TGTGCCAGCAGGAAAGACCGAGGGTTTTATGCAACTAATGAAAAACTGTTTTTT
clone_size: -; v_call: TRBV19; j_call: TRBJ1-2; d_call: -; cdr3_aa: CASSIRGRQTVNGYTF; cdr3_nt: TGTGCCAGTAGTATTCGGGGCAGACAGACGGTAAATGGCTACACCTTC
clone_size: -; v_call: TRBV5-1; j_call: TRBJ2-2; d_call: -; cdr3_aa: CASSLDQNGELFF; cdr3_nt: TGCGCCAGCAGCTTGGACCAGAACGGGGAGCTGTTTTTT
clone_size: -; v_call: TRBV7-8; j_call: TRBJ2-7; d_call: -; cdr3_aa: CASSLKTGAAFGEQYF; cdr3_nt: TGTGCCAGCAGCTTAAAGACGGGAGCAGCTTTCGGAGAGCAGTACTTC
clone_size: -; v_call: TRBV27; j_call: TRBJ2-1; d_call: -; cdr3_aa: CASNGAGGGEQFF; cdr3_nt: TGTGCCAGCAATGGAGCAGGGGGAGGTGAGCAGTTCTTC
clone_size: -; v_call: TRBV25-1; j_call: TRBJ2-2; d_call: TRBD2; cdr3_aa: CASSGSWGRVSGELFF; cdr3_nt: TGTGCCAGCAGCGGCAGTTGGGGGAGGGTCTCCGGGGAGCTGTTTTTT
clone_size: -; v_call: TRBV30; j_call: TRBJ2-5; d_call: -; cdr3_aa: CAWSVNRGSGRKETQYF; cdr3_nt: TGTGCCTGGAGTGTAAACAGAGGGTCAGGCAGGAAAGAGACCCAGTACTTC
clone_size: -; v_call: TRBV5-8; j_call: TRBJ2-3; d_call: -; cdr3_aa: CASSFGQYANTDTQYF; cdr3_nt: TGTGCCAGCAGCTTCGGCCAGTATGCAAACACAGATACGCAGTATTTT
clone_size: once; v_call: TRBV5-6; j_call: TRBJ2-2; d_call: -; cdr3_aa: CASSLIDRNPGELFF; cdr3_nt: TGTGCCAGCAGCTTGATAGACAGGAACCCCGGGGAGCTGTTTTTT
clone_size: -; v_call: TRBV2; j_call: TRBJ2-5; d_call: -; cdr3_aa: CASSGWGETQYF; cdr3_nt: TGTGCCAGCAGTGGGTGGGGAGAGACCCAGTACTTC
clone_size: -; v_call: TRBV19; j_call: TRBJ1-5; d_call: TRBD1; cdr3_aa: CASRRTGYSNQPQHF; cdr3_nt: TGTGCCAGTAGACGGACAGGTTATAGCAATCAGCCCCAGCATTTT
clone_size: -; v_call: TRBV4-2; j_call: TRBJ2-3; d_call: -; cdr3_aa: CASSQVPGTDTQYF; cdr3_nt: TGTGCCAGCAGCCAAGTGCCCGGCACAGATACGCAGTATTTT
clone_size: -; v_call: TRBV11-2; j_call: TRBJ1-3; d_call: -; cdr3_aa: CASSLEVGLSSIYF; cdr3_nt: TGTGCCAGCAGCTTAGAGGTGGGCCTAAGCTCCATATATTTT
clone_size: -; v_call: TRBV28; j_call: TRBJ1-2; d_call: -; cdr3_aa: CASSLPGIRYGYTF; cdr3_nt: TGTGCCAGCAGTCTCCCCGGGATTAGGTATGGCTACACCTTC
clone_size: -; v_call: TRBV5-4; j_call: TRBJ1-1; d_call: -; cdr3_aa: CASTPSREVTEAFF; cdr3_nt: TGTGCCAGCACCCCCTCACGGGAGGTCACTGAAGCTTTCTTT
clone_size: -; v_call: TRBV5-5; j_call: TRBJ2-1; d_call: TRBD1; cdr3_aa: CASSLLTSGTGIVDEQFF; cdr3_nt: TGTGCCAGCAGCTTATTAACCTCCGGGACAGGGATCGTGGATGAGCAGTTCTTC
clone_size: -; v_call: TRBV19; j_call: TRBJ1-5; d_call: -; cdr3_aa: CASSLYDGRESNQPQHF; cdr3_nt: TGTGCCAGTAGTCTCTACGATGGCAGGGAGAGCAATCAGCCCCAGCATTTT
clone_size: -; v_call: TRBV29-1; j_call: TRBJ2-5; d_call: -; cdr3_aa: CSVGGYQETQYF; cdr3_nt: TGCAGCGTTGGGGGGTACCAAGAGACCCAGTACTTC
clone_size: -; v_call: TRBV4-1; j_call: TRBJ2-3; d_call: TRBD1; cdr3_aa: CASSQDRGGWTDTQYF; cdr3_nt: TGCGCCAGCAGCCAAGATCGAGGGGGCTGGACAGATACGCAGTATTTT
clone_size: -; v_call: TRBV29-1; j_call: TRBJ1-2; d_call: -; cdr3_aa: CSVDGSAKTFGYTF; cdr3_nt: TGCAGCGTTGACGGATCAGCCAAAACGTTTGGCTACACCTTC
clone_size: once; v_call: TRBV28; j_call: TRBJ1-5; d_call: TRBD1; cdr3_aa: CASSFEQGYQPQHF; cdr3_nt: TGTGCCAGCAGTTTCGAACAGGGGTACCAGCCCCAGCATTTT
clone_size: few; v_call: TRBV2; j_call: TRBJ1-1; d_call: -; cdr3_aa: CASTAQGRYTEAFF; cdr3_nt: TGTGCCAGCACCGCACAGGGTAGGTACACTGAAGCTTTCTTT
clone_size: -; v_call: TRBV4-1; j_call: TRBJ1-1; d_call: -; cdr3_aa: CASSQAGAAFF; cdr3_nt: TGCGCCAGCAGCCAAGCGGGGGCAGCTTTCTTT
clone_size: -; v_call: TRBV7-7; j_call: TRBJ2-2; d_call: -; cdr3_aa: CASSARGDPGELFF; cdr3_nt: TGTGCTAGCAGCGCCAGGGGGGATCCCGGGGAGCTGTTTTTT
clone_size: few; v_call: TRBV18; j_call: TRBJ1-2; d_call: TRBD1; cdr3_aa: CASSSIRDRAWDTF; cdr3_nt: TGTGCCAGCTCATCGATTCGGGACAGGGCCTGGGACACCTTC
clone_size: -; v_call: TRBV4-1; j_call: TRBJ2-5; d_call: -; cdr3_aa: CASSQTLLVETQYF; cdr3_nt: TGCGCCAGCAGCCAAACTCTCCTGGTGGAGACCCAGTACTTC
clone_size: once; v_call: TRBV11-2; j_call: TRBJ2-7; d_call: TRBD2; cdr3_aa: CASSLGLAGGTYEQYF; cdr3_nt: TGTGCCAGCAGCTTAGGATTGGCGGGAGGTACGTACGAGCAGTACTTC
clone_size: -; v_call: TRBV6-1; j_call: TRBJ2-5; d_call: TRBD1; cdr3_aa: CASSEQTGAGETQYF; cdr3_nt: TGTGCCAGCAGTGAGCAGACAGGGGCAGGGGAGACCCAGTACTTC
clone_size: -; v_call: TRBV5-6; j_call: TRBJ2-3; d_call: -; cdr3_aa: CASSSWKRGTDTQYF; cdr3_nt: TGTGCCAGCAGCTCGTGGAAAAGGGGCACAGATACGCAGTATTTT
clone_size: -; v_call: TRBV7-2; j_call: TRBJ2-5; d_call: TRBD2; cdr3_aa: CASSLTGGTAKTQYF; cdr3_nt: TGTGCCAGCAGCTTAACGGGAGGGACGGCAAAGACCCAGTACTTC
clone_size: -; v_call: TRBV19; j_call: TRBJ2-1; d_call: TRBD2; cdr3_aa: CASRSGTSVNEQFF; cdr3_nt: TGTGCCAGTAGGTCCGGGACTAGTGTGAATGAGCAGTTCTTC
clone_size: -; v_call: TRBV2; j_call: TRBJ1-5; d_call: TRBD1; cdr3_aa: CATQRDSGSQPQHF; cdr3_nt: TGTGCCACCCAAAGGGACAGCGGATCTCAGCCCCAGCATTTT
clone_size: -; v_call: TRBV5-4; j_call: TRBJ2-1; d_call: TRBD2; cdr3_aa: CASSWTSGSQVQFF; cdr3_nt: TGTGCCAGCAGCTGGACTAGCGGGTCTCAAGTGCAGTTCTTC
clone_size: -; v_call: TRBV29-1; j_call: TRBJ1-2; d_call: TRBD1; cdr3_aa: CSVAPSGGALNGYTF; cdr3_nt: TGCAGCGTCGCTCCCTCAGGGGGCGCGTTGAATGGCTACACCTTC
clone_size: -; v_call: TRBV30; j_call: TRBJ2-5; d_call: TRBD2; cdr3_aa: CAWTSGLAVKETQYF; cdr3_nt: TGTGCCTGGACCTCGGGACTAGCGGTTAAAGAGACCCAGTACTTC
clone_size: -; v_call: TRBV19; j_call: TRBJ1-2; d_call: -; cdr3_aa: CASTRDGAYGYTF; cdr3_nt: TGTGCCAGTACCAGGGACGGGGCCTATGGCTACACCTTC
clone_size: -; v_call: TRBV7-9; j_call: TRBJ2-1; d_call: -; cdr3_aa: CASSLASYNEQFF; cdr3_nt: TGTGCCAGCAGCTTAGCATCCTACAATGAGCAGTTCTTC
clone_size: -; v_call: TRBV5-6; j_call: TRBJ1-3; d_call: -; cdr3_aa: CASSLVGSGNTIYF; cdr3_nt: TGTGCCAGCAGCTTGGTTGGTTCTGGAAACACCATATATTTT
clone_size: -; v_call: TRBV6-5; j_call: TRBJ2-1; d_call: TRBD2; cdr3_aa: CATKRDRGEYNEQFF; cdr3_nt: TGTGCCACCAAGCGGGATCGGGGGGAGTACAATGAGCAGTTCTTC
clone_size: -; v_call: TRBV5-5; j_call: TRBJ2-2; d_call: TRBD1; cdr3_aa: CASSLRAGGANTGELFF; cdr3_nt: TGTGCCAGCAGCTTGCGGGCAGGGGGCGCGAACACCGGGGAGCTGTTTTTT